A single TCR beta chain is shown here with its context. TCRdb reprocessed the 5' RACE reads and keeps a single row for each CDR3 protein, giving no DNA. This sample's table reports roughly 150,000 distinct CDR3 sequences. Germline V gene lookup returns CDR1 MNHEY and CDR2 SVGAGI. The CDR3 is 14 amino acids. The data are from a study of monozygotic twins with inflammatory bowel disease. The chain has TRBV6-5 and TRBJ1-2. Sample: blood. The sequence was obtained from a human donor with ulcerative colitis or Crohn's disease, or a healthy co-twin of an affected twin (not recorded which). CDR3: CASSYSTALYGYTF.